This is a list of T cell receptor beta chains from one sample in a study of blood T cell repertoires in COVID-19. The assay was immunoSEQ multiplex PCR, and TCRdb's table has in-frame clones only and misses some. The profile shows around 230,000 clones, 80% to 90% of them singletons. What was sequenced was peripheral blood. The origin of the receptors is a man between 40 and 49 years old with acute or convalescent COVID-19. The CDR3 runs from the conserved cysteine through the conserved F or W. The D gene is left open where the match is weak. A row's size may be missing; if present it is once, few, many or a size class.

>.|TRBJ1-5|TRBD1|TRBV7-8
CASSQPRWTGGLGNSNQPQHF
TGTGCCAGCAGCCAACCGAGATGGACAGGGGGGCTTGGGAATAGCAATCAGCCCCAGCATTTT
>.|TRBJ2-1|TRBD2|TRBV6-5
CASGGTSGTADEQFF
TGTGCCAGTGGGGGGACTAGCGGTACGGCGGATGAGCAGTTCTTC
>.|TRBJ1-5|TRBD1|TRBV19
CASSRDRVDQPQHF
TGTGCCAGTAGCCGAGACAGGGTCGATCAGCCCCAGCATTTT
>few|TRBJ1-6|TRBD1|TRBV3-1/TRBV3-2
CASSRSPGQTSPLHF
TGTGCCAGCAGCAGATCTCCGGGACAGACTTCACCCCTCCACTTT
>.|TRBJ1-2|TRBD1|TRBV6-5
CASSPTGGFRYGYTF
TGTGCCAGCAGCCCGACAGGGGGCTTTAGGTATGGCTACACCTTC
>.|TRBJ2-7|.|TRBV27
CASRYRASSYEQYF
TGTGCCAGCAGGTACAGGGCTAGCTCCTACGAGCAGTACTTC
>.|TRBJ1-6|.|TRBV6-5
CASSYSTGFYNSPLHF
TGTGCCAGCAGTTACTCGACGGGGTTTTATAATTCACCCCTCCACTTT
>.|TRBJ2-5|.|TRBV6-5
CASSYQDTQETQYF
TGTGCCAGCAGTTACCAGGACACCCAAGAGACCCAGTACTTC
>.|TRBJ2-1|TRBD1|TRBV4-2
CASSQLGTGYNEQFF
TGTGCCAGCAGCCAACTCGGGACAGGCTACAATGAGCAGTTCTTC
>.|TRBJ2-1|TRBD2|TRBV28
CASSQAGGDYNEQFF
TGTGCCAGCAGTCAAGCGGGAGGTGACTACAATGAGCAGTTCTTC
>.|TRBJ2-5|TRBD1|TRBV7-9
CASRDGTEHVETQYF
TGTGCCAGCAGGGACGGGACAGAGCATGTAGAGACCCAGTACTTC
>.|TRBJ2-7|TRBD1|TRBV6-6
CASSLDRGSYEQYF
TGTGCCAGCAGTTTAGACAGGGGGTCCTACGAGCAGTACTTC
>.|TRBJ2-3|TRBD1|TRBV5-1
CASSSQGQGRADTQYF
TGCGCCAGCAGCTCACAGGGACAGGGGAGGGCAGATACGCAGTATTTT
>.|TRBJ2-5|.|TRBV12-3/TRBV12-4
CASSFSRESRYF
TGTGCCAGCAGTTTTAGTCGGGAATCGCGGTACTTC
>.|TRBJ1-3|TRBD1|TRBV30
CAWSVGGPGTGGDPSGNTIYF
TGTGCCTGGAGTGTAGGGGGTCCCGGGACAGGGGGGGACCCCTCTGGAAACACCATATATTTT
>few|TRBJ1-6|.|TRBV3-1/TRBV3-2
CASSQVNEGFSPLHF
TGTGCCAGCAGCCAAGTGAACGAGGGTTTCTCACCCCTCCACTTT
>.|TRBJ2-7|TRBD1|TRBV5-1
CASSLGGTAYEQYF
TGCGCCAGCAGCTTGGGAGGGACAGCCTACGAGCAGTACTTC
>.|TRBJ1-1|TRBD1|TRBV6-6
CASSSDRGFNTEAFF
TGTGCCAGCAGTTCCGACAGGGGTTTTAACACTGAAGCTTTCTTT
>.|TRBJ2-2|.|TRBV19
CASSPPGTHIGELFF
TGTGCCAGTAGCCCACCCGGGACACACATAGGGGAGCTGTTTTTT
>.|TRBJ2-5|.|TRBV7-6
CASSQRGGALGMTQYF
TGTGCCAGCAGCCAGAGAGGGGGGGCGCTTGGGATGACCCAGTACTTC
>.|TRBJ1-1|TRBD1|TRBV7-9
CASSPPGAGGTEAFF
TGTGCCAGCAGCCCCCCCGGGGCAGGGGGCACTGAAGCTTTCTTT
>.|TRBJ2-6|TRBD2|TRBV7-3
CASSPLGGSRFSGANVLTF
TGTGCCAGCAGCCCCTTGGGGGGGAGTAGGTTTTCTGGGGCCAACGTCCTGACTTTC
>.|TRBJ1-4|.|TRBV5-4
CASSSGVGNEKLFF
TGTGCCAGCAGCTCGGGTGTAGGTAATGAAAAACTGTTTTTT
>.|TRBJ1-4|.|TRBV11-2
CASSLVRDEKLFF
TGTGCCAGCAGCTTAGTTCGAGATGAAAAACTGTTTTTT
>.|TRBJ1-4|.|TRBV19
CASQGGRGREKLFF
TGTGCCAGTCAAGGAGGACGGGGGAGGGAAAAACTGTTTTTT
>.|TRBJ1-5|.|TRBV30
CAWAGEGLQPQHF
TGTGCCTGGGCGGGTGAGGGACTTCAGCCCCAGCATTTT